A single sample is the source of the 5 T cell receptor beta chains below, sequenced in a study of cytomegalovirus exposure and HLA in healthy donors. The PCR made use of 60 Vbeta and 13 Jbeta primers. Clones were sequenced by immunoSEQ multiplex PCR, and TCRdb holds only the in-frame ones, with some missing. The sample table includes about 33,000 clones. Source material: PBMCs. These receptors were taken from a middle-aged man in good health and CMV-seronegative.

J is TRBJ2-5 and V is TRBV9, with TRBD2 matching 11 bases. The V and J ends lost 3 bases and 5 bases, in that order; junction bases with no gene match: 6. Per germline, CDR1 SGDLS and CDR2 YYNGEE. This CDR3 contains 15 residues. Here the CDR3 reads CASSGLAGGGETQYF. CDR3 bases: TGTGCCAGCAGCGGTTTAGCGGGAGGGGGGGAGACCCAGTACTTC.

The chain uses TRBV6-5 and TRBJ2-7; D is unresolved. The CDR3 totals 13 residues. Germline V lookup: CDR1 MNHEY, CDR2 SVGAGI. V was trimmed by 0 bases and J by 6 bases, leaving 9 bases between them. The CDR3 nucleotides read TGTGCCAGCAGTTACTCCTCCGTTGTCGAGCAGTACTTC. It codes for CASSYSSVVEQYF.

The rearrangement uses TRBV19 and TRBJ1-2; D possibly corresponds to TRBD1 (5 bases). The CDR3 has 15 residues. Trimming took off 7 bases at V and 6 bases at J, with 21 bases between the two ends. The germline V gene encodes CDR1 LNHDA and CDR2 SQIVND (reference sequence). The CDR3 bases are TGTGCCAGTACCCCAGAGGCGGGGCGCGCGGATGGCTACACCTTC. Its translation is CASTPEAGRADGYTF.

In DNA, the CDR3 is TGCGCCAGCACAGGACAGGCGAACACTGAAGCTTTCTTT. Its protein is CASTGQANTEAFF. The chain is built from TRBV5-1 and TRBJ1-1; 7 bases map to TRBD1. The CDR3 is made up of 13 amino acids. Trimming cost V 6 bases and J 1 base; bases outside gene matches: 3. Germline assignment: CDR1 SGHRS and CDR2 YFSETQ.

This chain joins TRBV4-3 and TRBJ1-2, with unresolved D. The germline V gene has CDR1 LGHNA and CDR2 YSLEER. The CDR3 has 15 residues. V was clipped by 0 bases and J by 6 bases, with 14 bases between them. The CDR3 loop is CASSQDPGREDGYTF. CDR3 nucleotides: TGCGCCAGCAGCCAAGATCCCGGGAGGGAAGATGGCTACACCTTC.